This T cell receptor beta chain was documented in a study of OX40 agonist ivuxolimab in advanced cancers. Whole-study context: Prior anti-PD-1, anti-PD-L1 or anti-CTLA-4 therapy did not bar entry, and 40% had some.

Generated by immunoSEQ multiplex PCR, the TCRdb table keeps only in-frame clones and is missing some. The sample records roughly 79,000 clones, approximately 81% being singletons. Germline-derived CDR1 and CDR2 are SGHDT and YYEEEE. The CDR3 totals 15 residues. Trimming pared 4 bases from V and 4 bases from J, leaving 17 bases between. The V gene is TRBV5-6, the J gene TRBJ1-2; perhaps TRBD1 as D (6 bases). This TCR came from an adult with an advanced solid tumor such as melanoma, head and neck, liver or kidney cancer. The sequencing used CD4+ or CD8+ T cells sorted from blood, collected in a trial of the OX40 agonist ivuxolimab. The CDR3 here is CASSKSGGRGYGYTF. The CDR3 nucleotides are TGTGCCAGCAGCAAGTCCGGGGGCAGGGGCTATGGCTACACCTTC.